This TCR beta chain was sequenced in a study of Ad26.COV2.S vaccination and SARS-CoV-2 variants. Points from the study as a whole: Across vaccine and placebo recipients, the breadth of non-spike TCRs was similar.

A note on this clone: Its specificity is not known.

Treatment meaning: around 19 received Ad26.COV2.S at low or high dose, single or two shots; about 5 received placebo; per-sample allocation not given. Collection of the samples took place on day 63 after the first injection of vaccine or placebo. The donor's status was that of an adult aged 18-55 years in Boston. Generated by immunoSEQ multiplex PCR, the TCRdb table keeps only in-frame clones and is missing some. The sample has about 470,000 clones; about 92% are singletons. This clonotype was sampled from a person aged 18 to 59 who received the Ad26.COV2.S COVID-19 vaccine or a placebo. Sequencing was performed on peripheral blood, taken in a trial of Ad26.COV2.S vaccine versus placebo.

The chain's CDR3 is CASIASGTGPYNYGYTF. The CDR3 bases are TGTGCCAGCATCGCTTCGGGGACAGGGCCATATAACTATGGCTACACCTTC. The genes are TRBV27 and TRBJ1-2, with 9 bases lining up with TRBD1. The J segment lost 1 base and the V segment lost 7 bases, leaving 13 bases of the junction unmatched. CDR1 and CDR2 (germline): MNHEY, SMNVEV (reference sequence). This CDR3 has 17 residues.